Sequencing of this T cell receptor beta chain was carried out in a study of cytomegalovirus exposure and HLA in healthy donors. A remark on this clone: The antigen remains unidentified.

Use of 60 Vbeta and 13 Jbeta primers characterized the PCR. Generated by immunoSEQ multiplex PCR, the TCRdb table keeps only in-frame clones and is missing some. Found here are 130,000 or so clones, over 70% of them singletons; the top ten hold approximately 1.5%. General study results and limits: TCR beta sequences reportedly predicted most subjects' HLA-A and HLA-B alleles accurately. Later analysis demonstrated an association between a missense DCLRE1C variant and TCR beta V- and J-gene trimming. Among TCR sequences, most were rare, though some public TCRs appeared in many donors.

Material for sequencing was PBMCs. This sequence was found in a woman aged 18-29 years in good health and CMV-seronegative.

CDR3 residues: CASSQGTAYGYTF. The CDR3 region has the DNA TGTGCCAGCAGCCAAGGGACAGCCTATGGCTACACCTTC. The chain has TRBV7-9 and TRBJ1-2; 7 bases map to TRBD1. The CDR3 totals 13 residues. Unmatched junction bases numbered 4, after V lost 5 bases and J lost 4 bases. Germline V gene lookup returns CDR1 SEHNR and CDR2 FQNEAQ (reference sequence). The full variable domain, in which reference TRBV7-9 and TRBJ1-2 provide the parts outside the CDR3, is DTGVSQNPRHKITKRGQNVTFRCDPISEHNRLYWYRQTLGQGPEFLTYFQNEAQLEKSRLLSDRFSAERPKGSFSTLEIQRTEQGDSAMYLCASSQGTAYGYTFGSGTRLTVV.